These 21 T cell receptor beta chains came from one sample sequenced in a study of T cell responses to AZD1222 COVID-19 vaccine. The data were produced by immunoSEQ multiplex PCR, yet TCRdb's version contains in-frame clones alone and is incomplete. Among about 110,000 clones listed, roughly 90% were seen once. Here the sequenced sample was peripheral blood, taken on day 0 of AZD1222 vaccination. The receptor source for this set is an adult in good health.

The V and J genes are TRBV19 and TRBJ1-5; the D is unclear. Germline V gene sequence: CDR1 LNHDA, CDR2 SQIVND (reference sequence). CDR3 length: 15 residues. Trimming shortened V by 4 bases and J by 4 bases, and 14 bases separated the two germline ends. The CDR3 protein is CASSTYSLGNQPQHF. CDR3 DNA sequence: TGTGCCAGTAGTACCTACAGCCTAGGGAATCAGCCCCAGCATTTT.

V is TRBV28 and J is TRBJ1-2; D is unclear. Per the germline V gene, CDR1 is MDHEN and CDR2 is SYDVKM. With 2 bases removed from V and 8 bases from J, the gap between germline ends came to 9 bases. The CDR3 consists of 12 residues. The DNA of the CDR3 is TGTGCCAGCAGTTTAGAGAACAGCGGCTACACCTTC. Translated: CASSLENSGYTF.

This clone was recorded once. The J gene is TRBJ1-5, the V gene TRBV5-1; D uncertain. The CDR3 covers 15 residues. V lost 1 base and J 2 bases, leaving 10 bases between the germline ends. Germline loops: CDR1 SGHRS, CDR2 YFSETQ. Here the CDR3 reads CASSLIGNGNQPQHF. The CDR3 nucleotides read TGCGCCAGCAGCTTGATAGGGAATGGCAATCAGCCCCAGCATTTT.

The chain carries TRBV7-6 and TRBJ1-4, with D uncertain. The length of the CDR3 is 16 residues. With 0 bases removed from V and 0 bases from J, the gap between germline ends came to 8 bases. The V gene's germline CDR1 is SGHVS and CDR2 FNYEAQ. DNA of the CDR3: TGTGCCAGCAGCTTAGCGGGTTCGGCAACTAATGAAAAACTGTTTTTT. Translating gives CASSLAGSATNEKLFF.

This clone was counted once. The J gene is TRBJ2-1, the V gene TRBV4-1; TRBD1 matches 9 bases. From germline, CDR1 is MGHRA and CDR2 YSYEKL. The ends lost 0 bases at V and 3 bases at J; junction bases unmatched: 0. The CDR3 sequence is 15 residues long. The CDR3 region is CASSQEGQGYNEQFF. The CDR3 region has the DNA TGCGCCAGCAGCCAAGAGGGACAGGGCTACAATGAGCAGTTCTTC.

V is TRBV3-1 (or the pseudogene TRBV3-2) and J is TRBJ2-1, with TRBD2 matching 12 bases. The CDR3 extends over 17 amino acids. Germline CDR1 and CDR2: LGHDT and YNNKEL (reference sequence). V was pared by 4 bases and J by 6 bases, with 10 bases of the junction left unmatched. The CDR3 region is CASSPSLAGGLGNEQFF. CDR3 DNA sequence: TGTGCCAGCAGCCCAAGTCTAGCGGGAGGGTTGGGCAATGAGCAGTTCTTC.

The gene calls are TRBV29-1 and TRBJ1-5, with TRBD1 matching over 7 bases. Trimming cost V 6 bases and J 3 bases; bases outside gene matches: 5. Germline V gene lookup returns CDR1 SQVTM and CDR2 ANQGSEA. CDR3 size: 13 residues. Here the CDR3 reads CSVRTGTNQPQHF. DNA for the CDR3: TGCAGCGTCAGGACAGGAACCAATCAGCCCCAGCATTTT.

The V call is TRBV24-1, the J call TRBJ1-2, with D possibly being TRBD1 (5 bases). With 8 bases removed from V and 0 bases from J, the gap between germline ends came to 21 bases. This CDR3 is built from 17 residues. The germline gives CDR1 KGHDR, CDR2 SFDVKD. The chain's CDR3 is CATTSRGHKPTNYGYTF. The CDR3 DNA follows: TGTGCCACCACCTCCCGGGGCCATAAGCCTACTAACTATGGCTACACCTTC.

V usage is TRBV23-1 and J usage is TRBJ1-2, with 8 bases identical to TRBD1. TRBV23-1 is placed among ORFs of uncertain function. V shed 1 base, J shed 3 bases, and the junction held 7 bases outside the gene matches. CDR3 length: 16 residues. In nucleotides, the CDR3 is TGCGCCAGCAGTCAATTCGACAGGGGAAGTCACTATGGCTACACCTTC. Translating gives CASSQFDRGSHYGYTF.

The chain couples TRBV9 to TRBJ1-2; 12 positions match TRBD1. V dropped 3 bases and J dropped 4; count of bases not matched to a gene: 10. The CDR3 sequence is 17 residues long. Germline CDR1 and CDR2: SGDLS and YYNGEE. This CDR3 is CASSAGTGGGGSYGYTF. The CDR3 coding sequence is TGTGCCAGCAGCGCCGGGACAGGGGGCGGCGGAAGCTATGGCTACACCTTC.

The V call is TRBV19, the J call TRBJ2-7; D is possibly TRBD2 (6 bases). Trimming left V 4 bases short and J 3 bases short, with 16 bases between. Germline CDR1 LNHDA, CDR2 SQIVND (reference sequence). This CDR3 region has 15 residues. DNA for the CDR3: TGTGCCAGTAGTACGGGACTGTCAAAAGGCTACGAGCAGTACTTC. Encoded protein: CASSTGLSKGYEQYF.

This chain connects TRBV19 to TRBJ2-2; 8 bases align to TRBD1. Looked up from germline, CDR1 is LNHDA and CDR2 is SQIVND (reference sequence). The J segment lost 1 base and the V segment lost 5 bases, leaving 0 bases of the junction unmatched. The CDR3 length is 14 residues. The CDR3 is CASSGTGNTGELFF. In DNA, the CDR3 is TGTGCCAGTAGTGGGACAGGGAACACCGGGGAGCTGTTTTTT.

The chain couples TRBV28 to TRBJ1-5; the D is unclear. V lost 2 bases and J 3 bases, leaving 11 bases between the germline ends. Germline CDR1 MDHEN, CDR2 SYDVKM. The CDR3 is 15 residues long. The CDR3 loop reads CASSLLRQFNQPQHF. In DNA form, the CDR3 reads TGTGCCAGCAGTTTACTTCGGCAGTTCAATCAGCCCCAGCATTTT.

The gene calls are TRBV5-6 and TRBJ2-5, with 9 positions matching TRBD1. Losses at the gene ends were 3 bases for V and 5 bases for J; bases not matched to a gene: 8. Per germline, CDR1 SGHDT and CDR2 YYEEEE. The CDR3 spans 15 residues. As DNA, the CDR3 is TGTGCCAGCAGCTCCGGGACAGGGAAGGGGGAGACCCAGTACTTC. Its translation is CASSSGTGKGETQYF.

The V and J genes are TRBV5-6 and TRBJ1-6; D ambiguous. CDR1 SGHDT and CDR2 YYEEEE come from the germline V gene. The CDR3 totals 18 residues. V lost 3 bases to trimming and J lost 0 bases, with 16 bases between them. The CDR3 reads CASSSRTRRSSYNSPLHF. Written as DNA, the CDR3 is TGTGCCAGCAGCTCCCGAACCCGACGGAGCTCCTATAATTCACCCCTCCACTTT.

The chain uses TRBV13 and TRBJ1-5, with 7 bases matching TRBD1. Germline CDR1 and CDR2: PRHDT and FYEKMQ (reference sequence). V trimming: 4 bases; J trimming: 3 bases; junction bases outside the gene matches: 12. This CDR3 contains 17 residues. The CDR3 nucleotides read TGTGCCAGCAGCTCCTCCGGGACAGCCGGCCACAATCAGCCCCAGCATTTT. This encodes CASSSSGTAGHNQPQHF.

This clone was picked up one time. This chain connects TRBV5-1 to TRBJ1-2; D perhaps matches TRBD1 (5 bases). The length of the CDR3 is 14 residues. Trimming removed 3 bases at V and 2 bases at J, with 11 bases between. Germline V gene data show CDR1 as SGHRS and CDR2 as YFSETQ. The CDR3 sequence: CASSSGVTNYGYTF. Here the CDR3 DNA reads TGCGCCAGCAGCTCGGGGGTTACCAACTATGGCTACACCTTC.

In regard to this clone: The sample has other DNA sequences that encode this CDR3 too. The V call is TRBV3-1 (or the pseudogene TRBV3-2), the J call TRBJ1-3, with unresolved D. V was cut by 3 bases and J by 4 bases, with 4 bases left in between. Germline lookup yields CDR1 LGHDT and CDR2 YNNKEL (reference sequence). This CDR3 is built from 12 residues. In DNA, the CDR3 is TGTGCCAGCAGCCAGGGCGGAAACACCATATATTTT. Protein: CASSQGGNTIYF.

In the case of this clone: An end of the junction does not agree with germline; a read error may underlie this. The chain is built from TRBV9 and TRBJ2-7; 8 bases are a match to TRBD1. CDR3 length: 17 residues. In germline, CDR1 is SGDLS, CDR2 YYNGEE. DNA for the CDR3: TGTGCCAGCAGCGGGGCAGGGGGCACCTCTCTAGAGATCCCCGAACACTTC. Its protein product is CASSGAGGTSLEIPEHF. Full variable domain (outside the CDR3, taken from reference TRBV9 and TRBJ2-7): DSGVTQTPKHLITATGQRVTLRCSPRSGDLSVYWYQQSLDQGLQFLIQYYNGEERAKGNILERFSAQQFPDLHSELNLSSLELGDSALYFCASSGAGGTSLEIPEHFGPGTRLTVT.

The chain uses TRBV9 and TRBJ2-6; 7 positions agree with TRBD1. The CDR3 is 16 amino acids. J lost 2 bases, V lost 4 bases, and 6 bases had no gene match. The V gene's germline CDR1 is SGDLS and CDR2 YYNGEE. CDR3 in DNA: TGTGCCAGCAGCTCGACAGGGTTCACTGGGGCCAACGTCCTGACTTTC. Encoded protein: CASSSTGFTGANVLTF.

V and J are TRBV19 and TRBJ2-2; a weak D match, TRBD1 (5 bases). The V end was cut by 2 bases, the J end by 0 bases, with 7 bases between. The CDR3 totals 15 residues. Germline CDR1 LNHDA, CDR2 SQIVND (reference sequence). CDR3 sequence reads: CASSIRQTNTGELFF. The DNA of the CDR3 is TGTGCCAGTAGTATACGACAGACGAACACCGGGGAGCTGTTTTTT.